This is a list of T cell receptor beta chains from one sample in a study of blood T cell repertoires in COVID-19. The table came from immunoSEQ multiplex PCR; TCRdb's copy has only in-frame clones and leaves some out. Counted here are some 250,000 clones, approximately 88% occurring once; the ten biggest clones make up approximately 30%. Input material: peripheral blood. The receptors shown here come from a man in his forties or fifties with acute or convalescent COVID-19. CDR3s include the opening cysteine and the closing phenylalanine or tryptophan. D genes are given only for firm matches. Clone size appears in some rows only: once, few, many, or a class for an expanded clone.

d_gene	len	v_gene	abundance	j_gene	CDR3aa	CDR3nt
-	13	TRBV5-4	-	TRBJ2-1	CASSSMSGDEQFF	TGTGCCAGCAGCTCGATGTCCGGGGATGAGCAGTTCTTC
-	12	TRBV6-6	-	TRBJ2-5	CASSWTEETQYF	TGTGCCAGCAGTTGGACAGAAGAGACCCAGTACTTC
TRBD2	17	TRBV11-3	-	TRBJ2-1	CASSSQTSGRDYNEQFF	TGTGCCAGCAGCTCTCAGACTAGCGGGAGAGATTACAATGAGCAGTTCTTC
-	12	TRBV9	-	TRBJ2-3	CASSRPRETQYF	TGTGCCAGCAGCCGGCCCCGGGAGACGCAGTATTTT
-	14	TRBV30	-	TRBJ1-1	CAWSQSLTDTEAFF	TGTGCCTGGAGTCAATCTCTGACAGACACTGAAGCTTTCTTT
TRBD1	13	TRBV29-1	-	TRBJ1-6	CSVRDSNNSPLHF	TGCAGCGTCCGGGACAGCAATAATTCACCCCTCCACTTT
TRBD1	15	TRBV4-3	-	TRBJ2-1	CASSQDWQGANEQFF	TGCGCCAGCAGCCAAGACTGGCAGGGGGCGAATGAGCAGTTCTTC
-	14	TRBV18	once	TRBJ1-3	CASSPQPGENTIYF	TGTGCCAGCTCCCCCCAACCGGGGGAGAACACCATATATTTT
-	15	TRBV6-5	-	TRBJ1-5	CASSSLRTAGQPQHF	TGTGCCAGCAGTTCACTACGGACAGCTGGTCAGCCCCAGCATTTT
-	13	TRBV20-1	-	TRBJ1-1	CSASEEGWTEAFF	TGCAGTGCTAGTGAAGAGGGATGGACTGAAGCTTTCTTT
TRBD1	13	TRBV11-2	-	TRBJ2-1	CASSQTGGNEQFF	TGTGCCAGCAGTCAAACAGGGGGGAATGAGCAGTTCTTC
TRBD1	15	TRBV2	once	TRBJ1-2	CASSDPPGGDYGYTF	TGTGCCAGCAGTGACCCCCCAGGGGGCGACTATGGCTACACCTTC
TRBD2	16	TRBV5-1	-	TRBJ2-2	CASSFIAGVHTGELFF	TGCGCCAGCAGCTTTATAGCGGGAGTACACACCGGGGAGCTGTTTTTT
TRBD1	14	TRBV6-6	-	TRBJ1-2	CASSYLGGRDGYTF	TGTGCCAGCAGTTACTTAGGGGGCAGGGATGGCTACACCTTC
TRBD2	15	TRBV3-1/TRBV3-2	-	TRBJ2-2	CASSQTGGFSGELFF	TGTGCCAGCAGCCAGACCGGGGGGTTTTCCGGGGAGCTGTTTTTT
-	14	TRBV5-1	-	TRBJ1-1	CASANGQPNTEAFF	TGCGCCAGCGCGAATGGACAGCCGAACACTGAAGCTTTCTTT
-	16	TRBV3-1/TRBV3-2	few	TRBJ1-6	CASSQAVGTLGSPLHF	TGTGCCAGCAGCCAAGCAGTCGGGACTCTCGGTTCACCCCTCCACTTT
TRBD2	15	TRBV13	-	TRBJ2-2	CASSREGKDTGELFF	TGTGCCAGCAGCCGGGAGGGAAAAGACACCGGGGAGCTGTTTTTT
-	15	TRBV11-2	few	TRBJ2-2	CASSVRGGNTGELFF	TGTGCCAGCAGCGTCAGGGGTGGAAACACCGGGGAGCTGTTTTTT
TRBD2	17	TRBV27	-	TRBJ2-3	CASSPAGWRENTDTQYF	TGTGCCAGCAGTCCGGCCGGGTGGCGGGAGAACACAGATACGCAGTATTTT
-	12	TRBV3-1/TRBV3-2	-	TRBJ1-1	CASRLGDTEAFF	TGTGCCAGCAGGCTAGGCGACACTGAAGCTTTCTTT
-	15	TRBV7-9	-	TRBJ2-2	CASSRWTVNTGELFF	TGTGCCAGCAGCAGATGGACAGTTAACACCGGGGAGCTGTTTTTT
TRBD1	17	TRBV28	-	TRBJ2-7	CASSDIVQGQGIYEQYF	TGTGCCAGCAGCGATATCGTACAGGGACAGGGGATTTACGAGCAGTACTTC
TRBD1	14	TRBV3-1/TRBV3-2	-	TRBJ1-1	CASSLMDRATEAFF	TGTGCCAGCAGCCTTATGGACAGGGCCACTGAAGCTTTCTTT
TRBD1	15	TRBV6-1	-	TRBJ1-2	CASSEARDRAYGYTF	TGTGCCAGCAGTGAAGCTAGGGACAGGGCTTACGGCTACACCTTC
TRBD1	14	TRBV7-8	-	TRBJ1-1	CASSQTGVYTEAFF	TGTGCCAGCAGCCAAACAGGGGTATACACTGAAGCTTTCTTT
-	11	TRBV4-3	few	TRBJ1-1	CASSLQGKAFF	TGCGCCAGCAGCCTGCAGGGAAAAGCTTTCTTT
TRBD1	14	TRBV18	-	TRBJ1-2	CASSRDRGGYGYTF	TGTGCCAGCTCGCGGGACAGGGGGGGCTATGGCTACACCTTC
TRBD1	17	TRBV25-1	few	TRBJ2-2	CASSPGSGTGYTGELFF	TGTGCCAGCAGCCCAGGAAGCGGGACAGGGTACACCGGGGAGCTGTTTTTT
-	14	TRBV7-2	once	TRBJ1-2	CASTVPEAVRGYTF	TGTGCCAGCACCGTCCCGGAGGCCGTTAGGGGCTACACCTTC
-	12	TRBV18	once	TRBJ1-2	CASSPLDYGYTF	TGTGCCAGCTCACCCCTAGATTATGGCTACACCTTC
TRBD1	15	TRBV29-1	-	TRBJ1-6	CSVRTGTDYNSPLHF	TGCAGCGTGAGGACAGGGACCGATTATAATTCACCCCTCCACTTT
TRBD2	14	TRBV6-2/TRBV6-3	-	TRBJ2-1	CASSYSGRNNEQFF	TGTGCCAGCAGTTACAGCGGGAGGAACAATGAGCAGTTCTTC
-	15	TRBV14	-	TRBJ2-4	CASSRLAETKNIQYF	TGTGCCAGCAGTCGGTTAGCGGAAACCAAAAACATTCAGTACTTC
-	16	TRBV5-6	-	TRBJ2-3	CASSLGGGLSTDTQYF	TGTGCCAGCAGCTTGGGGGGTGGACTTAGCACAGATACGCAGTATTTT
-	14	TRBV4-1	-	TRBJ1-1	CASSQEARRTEAFF	TGCGCCAGCAGCCAAGAAGCCAGGAGGACTGAAGCTTTCTTT
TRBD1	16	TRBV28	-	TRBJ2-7	CASSPTRGQGGLEQYF	TGTGCCAGCAGTCCAACCCGGGGACAGGGGGGGCTCGAGCAGTACTTC